The 31 T cell receptor beta chains in this list originate from one sample, sequenced in a study of PD-L1 blockade in urothelial cancer. Measured with immunoSEQ multiplex PCR; TCRdb has only the in-frame clones, and not every one. The sample holds roughly 45,000 clones, around 82% seen once. Time point described: peripheral blood 6 weeks after treatment start. The sequences come from PBMCs, collected around atezolizumab (anti-PD-L1) treatment. The receptors were sampled from a man aged 60-69 years with urothelial cancer.

The chain uses TRBV18 and TRBJ1-1; D not certain. V was cut by 1 base and J by 4 bases, with 16 bases left in between. The CDR3 spans 16 residues. Germline CDR1 KGHSH, CDR2 LQKENI. The CDR3 DNA sequence: TGTGCCAGCTCACCACAAGTGGCGGGCTCGGGCACTGAAGCTTTCTTT. Residues: CASSPQVAGSGTEAFF.

The chain employs TRBV7-9 and TRBJ1-2; D remains ambiguous. This CDR3 has 13 residues. Trimming stripped 2 bases from V and 6 bases from J, with 10 bases between. Germline assignment: CDR1 SEHNR and CDR2 FQNEAQ (reference sequence). This chain's CDR3 is CASSLSGSDGYTF. The DNA of the CDR3 is TGTGCCAGCAGCTTAAGCGGATCAGATGGCTACACCTTC.

This rearrangement joins TRBV28 to TRBJ1-1; a possible D gene is TRBD1 (6 bases). The ends were cut back, 3 bases at V and 0 bases at J, with 11 bases in the middle. The germline gives CDR1 MDHEN, CDR2 SYDVKM. The CDR3 is 15 residues long. In nucleotides, the CDR3 is TGTGCCAGCAGTTTTTTCAGGGGAGTGAACACTGAAGCTTTCTTT. Its translation is CASSFFRGVNTEAFF.

The chain combines TRBV7-2 with TRBJ1-4; the D gene is possibly TRBD1 (6 bases). Per the germline V gene, CDR1 is SGHTA and CDR2 is FQGNSA. The V and J ends lost 6 bases and 2 bases respectively, with 13 bases between them. This CDR3 is 15 amino acids long. The CDR3 DNA sequence: TGTGCCAGCAGTTCTACAGGGACGACTAATGAAAAACTGTTTTTT. This translates into CASSSTGTTNEKLFF.

This chain uses TRBV30 with TRBJ1-2; D is unclear. V lost 3 bases to trimming and J lost 2 bases, with 10 bases between them. The CDR3 spans 13 residues. Germline values: CDR1 GTSNPN, CDR2 SVGIG (reference sequence). The CDR3, as DNA: TGTGCCTGGAGGAGCGGGCGAAACTATGGCTACACCTTC. This sequence encodes CAWRSGRNYGYTF.

This clone came up once. J is TRBJ2-7 and V is TRBV28, with a possible D match to TRBD2 (6 bases). The V end was cut by 5 bases, the J end by 11 bases, with 25 bases between. Looked up from germline, CDR1 is MDHEN and CDR2 is SYDVKM. This CDR3 comprises 15 residues. The CDR3 nucleotides are TGTGCCAGCAGTCCCGCGGGGCAGGGACTCTTGGGGGAGTACTTC. Protein sequence: CASSPAGQGLLGEYF.

This chain connects TRBV5-6 to TRBJ2-1; 13 bases are shared with TRBD2. V shed 0 bases, J shed 3 bases, and the junction held 0 bases outside the gene matches. CDR1 is SGHDT, CDR2 YYEEEE, per germline. The CDR3 loop spans 16 amino acids. CDR3 residues: CASSLGLAGGYNEQFF. CDR3 nucleotides: TGTGCCAGCAGCTTGGGACTAGCGGGAGGCTACAATGAGCAGTTCTTC.

This clone was seen a handful of times. The CDR3 nucleotides read TGTGCCAGCAGTGGCCAGGGAAGCTATGGCTACACCTTC. Translation gives CASSGQGSYGYTF. The chain has TRBV25-1 and TRBJ1-2, with D tentatively TRBD1 (5 bases). The germline CDR1 and CDR2 sequences are MGHDK and SYGVNS. The V and J ends lost 4 bases and 4 bases respectively, with 10 bases between them. This CDR3 region has 13 residues.

The chain is built from TRBV5-4 and TRBJ2-7, with TRBD2 matching over 11 bases. CDR1 and CDR2 from the germline V gene are SGHNT and YYREEE (reference sequence). J gave up 0 bases and V 2 bases, and 4 bases lay outside the gene matches. The CDR3 is made up of 16 amino acids. Written as DNA, the CDR3 is TGTGCCAGCAGCTTCGGACTAGCGGGCTCCTCCTACGAGCAGTACTTC. Its protein product is CASSFGLAGSSYEQYF.

The genes are TRBV5-1 and TRBJ2-3; D is perhaps TRBD1 (5 bases). Germline CDR1 is SGHRS and CDR2 is YFSETQ. The length of the CDR3 is 15 residues. V was pared by 0 bases and J by 2 bases, with 10 bases between. CDR3 sequence: CASSLGQYPTDTQYF. The CDR3 DNA reads as TGCGCCAGCAGCTTGGGACAGTACCCCACAGATACGCAGTATTTT.

The rearrangement uses TRBV2 and TRBJ2-3; 12 bases are a match to TRBD2. V was pared by 4 bases and J by 4 bases, with 6 bases of the junction left unmatched. Germline CDR1 is SNHLY and CDR2 is FYNNEI. The CDR3 extends over 16 amino acids. The CDR3 DNA reads as TGTGCCAGCAGTGGGGAGACTAGCGGGGGAGCAGATACGCAGTATTTT. As protein: CASSGETSGGADTQYF.

This clone was observed a few times. The chain combines TRBV6-5 with TRBJ1-3; 8 bases line up with TRBD1. Trimming cost V 0 bases and J 4 bases; bases outside gene matches: 2. This CDR3 has 15 amino acids. CDR1 is MNHEY, CDR2 SVGAGI, per germline. CDR3 nucleotide sequence: TGTGCCAGCAGTTACTCGGGGGACAGGGGAAACACCATATATTTT. Translating gives CASSYSGDRGNTIYF.

This clone appeared a few times. The genes are TRBV4-1 and TRBJ2-5; D may be TRBD2 (5 bases). This CDR3 has 13 amino acids. CDR1 and CDR2 from the germline V gene are MGHRA and YSYEKL. V lost 5 bases and J 1 base, leaving 8 bases between the germline ends. The DNA for the CDR3 is TGCGCCAGCAGCAGGACTGCCCAAGAGACCCAGTACTTC. Translation: CASSRTAQETQYF.

This clone was seen a few times. The V call is TRBV28, the J call TRBJ2-7, with no clear D. The CDR3 is 13 residues long. Per the germline V gene, CDR1 is MDHEN and CDR2 is SYDVKM. V lost 3 bases, J lost 3 bases, and 9 bases lay in between. DNA for the CDR3: TGTGCCAGCAGTTTTTCGGGTATCTACGAGCAGTACTTC. Protein: CASSFSGIYEQYF.

The rearrangement uses TRBV2 and TRBJ2-7; D gene unclear. Trimming took 0 bases from V and 3 from J, leaving 6 bases between them. Looked up from germline, CDR1 is SNHLY and CDR2 is FYNNEI. The CDR3 is made up of 13 amino acids. Written as DNA, the CDR3 is TGTGCCAGCAGTGAAGCGGCTTACTACGAGCAGTACTTC. It yields the protein CASSEAAYYEQYF. Filled out from reference TRBV2 and TRBJ2-7, the complete variable domain reads EPEVTQTPSHQVTQMGQEVILRCVPISNHLYFYWYRQILGQKVEFLVSFYNNEISEKSEIFDDQFSVERPDGSNFTLKIRSTKLEDSAMYFCASSEAAYYEQYFGPGTRLTVT.

The chain joins TRBV6-1 to TRBJ1-2, with D possibly TRBD1 on 5 matching bases. Germline V lookup: CDR1 MNHNS, CDR2 SASEGT. The CDR3 sequence is 14 residues long. Trimming removed 0 bases from V and 3 bases from J, with 8 bases in between. CDR3 bases: TGTGCCAGCAGTGAAGCGGGGGGACACTATGGCTACACCTTC. Translation gives CASSEAGGHYGYTF.

The J gene is TRBJ2-5, the V gene TRBV7-9, with D possibly matching TRBD1 (6 bases). Germline CDR1 reads SEHNR; CDR2 reads FQNEAQ (reference sequence). This CDR3 has 10 amino acids. The CDR3 region has the DNA TGTGCAGGGGGCCAAGAGACCCAGTACTTC. It translates to CAGGQETQYF. Looking up the rest from reference TRBV7-9 and TRBJ2-5 gives the full variable domain: DTGVSQNPRHKITKRGQNVTFRCDPISEHNRLYWYRQTLGQGPEFLTYFQNEAQLEKSRLLSDRFSAERPKGSFSTLEIQRTEQGDSAMYLCAGGQETQYFGPGTRLLVL.

This clone has only one observation. The chain is built from TRBV18 and TRBJ2-1; TRBD1 aligns across 10 bases. Germline V gives CDR1 KGHSH, CDR2 LQKENI. Trimming cost V 3 bases and J 3 bases; bases outside gene matches: 11. The CDR3 sequence is 18 residues long. CDR3 sequence reads: CASSPLTGGSFVYNEQFF. CDR3 sequence (DNA): TGTGCCAGCTCACCTTTGACAGGGGGCTCTTTCGTCTACAATGAGCAGTTCTTC. The entire variable domain, with the rest obtained from reference TRBV18 and TRBJ2-1, is as follows: NAGVMQNPRHLVRRRGQEARLRCSPMKGHSHVYWYRQLPEEGLKFMVYLQKENIIDESGMPKERFSAEFPKEGPSILRIQQVVRGDSAAYFCASSPLTGGSFVYNEQFFGPGTRLTVL.

This clone was observed a few times. J is TRBJ1-5 and V is TRBV10-3; unclear D gene. Germline V gene lookup returns CDR1 ENHRY and CDR2 SYGVKD. This CDR3 has 13 residues. V lost 4 bases, J lost 6 bases, and 10 bases lay in between. CDR3 bases: TGTGCCATCAGTGCCGGTGGGAGTCAGCCCCAGCATTTT. Translation: CAISAGGSQPQHF.

The chain recombines TRBV2 with TRBJ2-7; 9 bases are shared with TRBD1. The germline CDR1 and CDR2 sequences are SNHLY and FYNNEI. CDR3 length equals 17 residues. V was pared by 4 bases and J by 2 bases, with 12 bases of the junction left unmatched. The CDR3 DNA reads TGTGCCAGCAGTGTTGGGACAGGGATTGTTGGGACCTACGAGCAGTACTTC. It codes for CASSVGTGIVGTYEQYF.

The rearrangement joins TRBV6-5 to TRBJ2-7; 9 positions match TRBD1. Trimming took 10 bases from V and 0 from J; bases not matched to a gene: 7. Germline CDR1 is MNHEY and CDR2 is SVGAGI. The CDR3 has 14 residues. The CDR3 region is CATEDRGISYEQYF. CDR3 sequence (DNA): TGTGCCACCGAAGACAGGGGGATCTCCTACGAGCAGTACTTC.

The sample holds a few counts of this clone. The chain links TRBV6-6 to TRBJ2-5; 7 bases map to TRBD2. V lost 5 bases, J lost 3 bases, and 3 bases stayed unmatched. The CDR3 is 13 amino acids. CDR1 and CDR2 from the germline V gene are MNHNY and SVGAGI (reference sequence). CDR3 residues: CASSTGGEETQYF. In DNA form, the CDR3 reads TGTGCCAGCAGTACGGGGGGTGAAGAGACCCAGTACTTC.

This clone was found once. The rearrangement uses TRBV4-2 and TRBJ2-2; 8 bases line up with TRBD1. The germline V gene encodes CDR1 LGHNA and CDR2 YNFKEQ. J was trimmed by 6 bases and V by 0 bases; bases with no gene match: 9. The CDR3 is made up of 17 amino acids. CDR3 sequence reads: CASSQDLTGGRAGELFF. The CDR3 bases are TGTGCCAGCAGCCAAGATCTCACAGGGGGAAGGGCCGGGGAGCTGTTTTTT.

CDR3 residues: CASSIAGGTTDTQYF. CDR3 nucleotide sequence: TGTGCCAGTAGTATAGCAGGGGGAACCACAGATACGCAGTATTTT. The J gene is TRBJ2-3, the V gene TRBV19, with 7 nucleotides matching TRBD1. V gave up 1 base and J gave up 2 bases; unmatched junction bases: 3. CDR3 length: 15 residues. CDR1 and CDR2 (germline): LNHDA, SQIVND (reference sequence).

The gene calls are TRBV29-1 and TRBJ2-3; 8 bases are a match to TRBD1. The CDR3 runs to 14 residues. Trimming took 8 bases from V and 6 from J; bases not matched to a gene: 13. Looked up from germline, CDR1 is SQVTM and CDR2 is ANQGSEA. The CDR3 coding sequence is TGCAGCTCAAACGACAGGGGTTTTATTGATACGCAGTATTTT. It encodes CSSNDRGFIDTQYF.

In its sample, this clone was seen a few times. The V and J genes are TRBV28 and TRBJ2-1; 8 nucleotides align to TRBD2. The CDR3 is 13 residues long. V shed 3 bases, J shed 9 bases, and the junction held 4 bases outside the gene matches. Germline CDR1 is MDHEN and CDR2 is SYDVKM. CDR3: CASSLPGTSEQFF. CDR3 DNA: TGTGCCAGCAGTTTGCCGGGGACTAGTGAGCAGTTCTTC.

In this sample, this clone turned up once. The J gene is TRBJ2-2, the V gene TRBV27, with D tentatively TRBD1 (6 bases). CDR3 length equals 14 residues. V gave up 6 bases and J gave up 4 bases, with 12 bases separating them. Germline CDR1 and CDR2: MNHEY and SMNVEV (reference sequence). The CDR3 coding sequence is TGTGCCAGCAGACGGGGCAGGGGCACCGGGGAGCTGTTTTTT. Protein sequence: CASRRGRGTGELFF.

This clone has only a few counts. The chain has TRBV7-2 and TRBJ2-7, with 10 bases identical to TRBD2. The trim removed 5 bases at V and 3 bases at J, leaving 10 bases unmatched. Germline V gene sequence: CDR1 SGHTA, CDR2 FQGNSA. This CDR3 is built from 16 residues. CDR3 nucleotide sequence: TGTGCCAGCAGCGCACTAGCGGGGACGGGGCGCTACGAGCAGTACTTC. Translation: CASSALAGTGRYEQYF. Together with reference TRBV7-2 and TRBJ2-7, the CDR3 gives the full variable domain: GAGVSQSPSNKVTEKGKDVELRCDPISGHTALYWYRQSLGQGLEFLIYFQGNSAPDKSGLPSDRFSAERTGGSVSTLTIQRTQQEDSAVYLCASSALAGTGRYEQYFGPGTRLTVT.

The CDR3 here is CASRDRAVGYGYTF. The CDR3 nucleotides read TGTGCCAGCAGGGACAGGGCAGTAGGCTATGGCTACACCTTC. The chain couples TRBV7-2 to TRBJ1-2; 8 bases fit TRBD1. Germline V gene sequence: CDR1 SGHTA, CDR2 FQGNSA. The CDR3 sequence is 14 residues long. The trim removed 6 bases at V and 4 bases at J, leaving 7 bases unmatched.

V usage is TRBV7-2 and J usage is TRBJ2-7; the match to TRBD2 covers 8 bases. Germline V gives CDR1 SGHTA, CDR2 FQGNSA. This CDR3 contains 14 residues. J gave up 5 bases and V 5 bases, and 8 bases lay outside the gene matches. The CDR3: CASSPTGGHDEQYF. As DNA, the CDR3 is TGTGCCAGCAGCCCCACGGGGGGGCACGACGAGCAGTACTTC. The whole variable domain, filled in from reference TRBV7-2 and TRBJ2-7, reads GAGVSQSPSNKVTEKGKDVELRCDPISGHTALYWYRQSLGQGLEFLIYFQGNSAPDKSGLPSDRFSAERTGGSVSTLTIQRTQQEDSAVYLCASSPTGGHDEQYFGPGTRLTVT.

This clone turned up a few times. V gene TRBV6-5 combines with J gene TRBJ1-1; 7 nucleotides line up with TRBD1. V was pared by 6 bases and J by 2 bases, with 6 bases of the junction left unmatched. Germline loops: CDR1 MNHEY, CDR2 SVGAGI. This CDR3 is 14 amino acids long. CDR3 DNA sequence: TGTGCCAGCAGGTATGGACAGGCTAACACTGAAGCTTTCTTT. Translated: CASRYGQANTEAFF.